This is a list of T cell receptor beta chains from one sample in a study of graft-versus-host responses after intestinal transplantation. For these receptors, no antigen is known. Data came from immunoSEQ multiplex PCR; TCRdb stores just in-frame clones and leaves some out. Of some 150,000 clones in the sample, around 90% were seen once. This specimen consisted of unstimulated CD4+ T cells sorted from spleen or lymph node cells, obtained before intestinal transplant. These receptors were collected from a human donor who received an intestinal transplant. The CDR3 runs from the conserved cysteine through the conserved F or W. The order of the fields is CDR3 DNA, CDR3 protein, V gene, D gene, clone size, J gene. D genes are given only for firm matches. A clone size is listed for some rows: how often the clone was seen (once, few, many), or a class if it is expanded.

CDR3nt: TGTGCCAGTATTCCTCAGGGGTCTGGGGCCAACGTCCTGACTTTC
CDR3aa: CASIPQGSGANVLTF
v_gene: TRBV19
d_gene: -
abundance: -
j_gene: TRBJ2-6

CDR3nt: TGCGCCAGCAGCCAAGATCTGATCTATGGCTACACCTTC
CDR3aa: CASSQDLIYGYTF
v_gene: TRBV4-1
d_gene: -
abundance: -
j_gene: TRBJ1-2

CDR3nt: TGTGCCAGCAGCCCCGGGCCCCGACAGAACTCACCCCTCCACTTT
CDR3aa: CASSPGPRQNSPLHF
v_gene: TRBV5-4
d_gene: -
abundance: -
j_gene: TRBJ1-6

CDR3nt: TGTGCCAGCAGCTTGGCCACACCTAGCACAGATACGCAGTATTTT
CDR3aa: CASSLATPSTDTQYF
v_gene: TRBV5-4
d_gene: -
abundance: -
j_gene: TRBJ2-3

CDR3nt: TGCGCCAGCAGCTTGGATCAGCCCCAGCATTTT
CDR3aa: CASSLDQPQHF
v_gene: TRBV5-1
d_gene: -
abundance: -
j_gene: TRBJ1-5

CDR3nt: TGTGCCAGCAGTGAACTCTACGAGCAGTACTTC
CDR3aa: CASSELYEQYF
v_gene: TRBV6-1
d_gene: -
abundance: -
j_gene: TRBJ2-7

CDR3nt: TGTGCCAGCAGTTACTTGGGACAGGGAAACTATGGCTACACCTTC
CDR3aa: CASSYLGQGNYGYTF
v_gene: TRBV6-5
d_gene: TRBD1
abundance: once
j_gene: TRBJ1-2

CDR3nt: TGTGCCAGCAGCTCCTCATTCCGGACAGGAAGCACAGATACGCAGTATTTT
CDR3aa: CASSSSFRTGSTDTQYF
v_gene: TRBV5-4
d_gene: TRBD1
abundance: -
j_gene: TRBJ2-3

CDR3nt: TGTGCCAGTAGTAGCGAGCCATCCTACAATGAGCAGTTCTTC
CDR3aa: CASSSEPSYNEQFF
v_gene: TRBV19
d_gene: -
abundance: -
j_gene: TRBJ2-1

CDR3nt: TGTGCCAGCAGCTTAGGGGGGCTAGTACCCTACAATGAGCAGTTCTTC
CDR3aa: CASSLGGLVPYNEQFF
v_gene: TRBV11-3
d_gene: -
abundance: -
j_gene: TRBJ2-1

CDR3nt: TGTGCCAGCAGTTTATACCCAACTAGCGGGAGGACAGATACGCAGTATTTT
CDR3aa: CASSLYPTSGRTDTQYF
v_gene: TRBV27
d_gene: TRBD2
abundance: -
j_gene: TRBJ2-3

CDR3nt: TGTGCCAGCAGTTCGAGCGGGAGGGCCTGGAATGAGCAGTTCTTC
CDR3aa: CASSSSGRAWNEQFF
v_gene: TRBV6-5
d_gene: TRBD2
abundance: once
j_gene: TRBJ2-1

CDR3nt: TGTGCCAGCAGCTTATCCTGGACAGGGAGGTCCTACGAGCAGTACTTC
CDR3aa: CASSLSWTGRSYEQYF
v_gene: TRBV7-8
d_gene: TRBD1
abundance: -
j_gene: TRBJ2-7

CDR3nt: TGTGCCAGCAGCCCCGAACCCGGGACGCCGGGGGACGAGCAGTACTTC
CDR3aa: CASSPEPGTPGDEQYF
v_gene: TRBV5-4
d_gene: -
abundance: -
j_gene: TRBJ2-7

CDR3nt: TGTGCCAGCGCAGCCCTGTACGAGCAGTACTTC
CDR3aa: CASAALYEQYF
v_gene: TRBV28
d_gene: -
abundance: -
j_gene: TRBJ2-7

CDR3nt: TGTGCCAGCTCACCACCGTCCGGGACAGCGAACACTGAAGCTTTCTTT
CDR3aa: CASSPPSGTANTEAFF
v_gene: TRBV18
d_gene: TRBD1
abundance: -
j_gene: TRBJ1-1

CDR3nt: TGTGCCAGCAGCTCCGGGACTTCCAGCTCTTGGTACTTC
CDR3aa: CASSSGTSSSWYF
v_gene: TRBV11-2
d_gene: -
abundance: -
j_gene: TRBJ2-7

CDR3nt: TGTGCCAGCAGTTACTCGGCAGGGAGACCTGAAGCTTTCTTT
CDR3aa: CASSYSAGRPEAFF
v_gene: TRBV6-6
d_gene: -
abundance: few
j_gene: TRBJ1-1

CDR3nt: TGTGCCAGCAGTGCGCCTGCAACTAATGAAAAACTGTTTTTT
CDR3aa: CASSAPATNEKLFF
v_gene: TRBV28
d_gene: -
abundance: -
j_gene: TRBJ1-4

CDR3nt: TGTGCCAGCAGTTGGTCCCCATCGGGGGCCGAAGCTTTCTTT
CDR3aa: CASSWSPSGAEAFF
v_gene: TRBV28
d_gene: -
abundance: -
j_gene: TRBJ1-1

CDR3nt: TGTGCCATCACCCCGACAGGGGGCACCGGGGAGCTGTTTTTT
CDR3aa: CAITPTGGTGELFF
v_gene: TRBV10-3
d_gene: TRBD1
abundance: -
j_gene: TRBJ2-2

CDR3nt: TGTGCCAGCAGTCCCCGGGGGCAAGAGACCCAGTACTTC
CDR3aa: CASSPRGQETQYF
v_gene: TRBV27
d_gene: -
abundance: -
j_gene: TRBJ2-5

CDR3nt: TGTGCCAGCAGGAGCCACCGGGACCGAGCTTTCTTT
CDR3aa: CASRSHRDRAFF
v_gene: TRBV2
d_gene: -
abundance: -
j_gene: TRBJ1-1

CDR3nt: TGTGCCAGCAGGAGGACAGTCACTGAAGCTTTCTTT
CDR3aa: CASRRTVTEAFF
v_gene: TRBV6-1
d_gene: -
abundance: -
j_gene: TRBJ1-1

CDR3nt: TGTGCCAGCAGCGAGGTCCCATTAATTCTGAGTGAGCAGTTCTTC
CDR3aa: CASSEVPLILSEQFF
v_gene: TRBV5-8
d_gene: -
abundance: -
j_gene: TRBJ2-1

CDR3nt: TGTGCCAGCAGTTCCCCCTTAATAGGCGAAAAACTGTTTTTT
CDR3aa: CASSSPLIGEKLFF
v_gene: TRBV28
d_gene: -
abundance: -
j_gene: TRBJ1-4

CDR3nt: TGTGCCACCAGCAGATCCGGGACAGGCTTAAAAGGAGGAATTGACGAGCAGTACTTC
CDR3aa: CATSRSGTGLKGGIDEQYF
v_gene: TRBV15
d_gene: TRBD1
abundance: -
j_gene: TRBJ2-7

CDR3nt: TGTGCCAGCAGCAAAATTTTTCTAGCTGGGAGCTCCTACAATGAGCAGTTCTTC
CDR3aa: CASSKIFLAGSSYNEQFF
v_gene: TRBV21-1
d_gene: -
abundance: -
j_gene: TRBJ2-1

CDR3nt: TGTGCTAGTGGTCCGGGACTAGCGGGAGTCGGTGAGCAGTTCTTC
CDR3aa: CASGPGLAGVGEQFF
v_gene: TRBV12-5
d_gene: TRBD2
abundance: -
j_gene: TRBJ2-1

CDR3nt: TGTGCCAGCAGTGAAGATCGCAGGAACACTGAAGCTTTCTTT
CDR3aa: CASSEDRRNTEAFF
v_gene: TRBV2
d_gene: -
abundance: -
j_gene: TRBJ1-1